The 24 T cell receptor beta chains below all came from one sample that was sequenced in a study of control samples from healthy donors and cancer patients. The protocol was immunoSEQ multiplex PCR, while the TCRdb copy is restricted to in-frame clones and leaves out a portion. The sample contains 150,000 to 200,000 clones, around 90% of which appear only once. The sample was blood. The receptors here all came from a woman between 25 and 40 years old in good health.

This clone was seen just once. The chain links TRBV28 to TRBJ1-6; a possible D gene is TRBD1 (5 bases). Germline CDR1 reads MDHEN; CDR2 reads SYDVKM. This CDR3 is 13 amino acids long. V was clipped by 4 bases and J by 10 bases, with 11 bases between them. This chain's CDR3 is CASSYPGNSPLHF. The CDR3 DNA reads as TGTGCCAGCAGTTATCCAGGGAACTCACCCCTCCACTTT.

The CDR3: CASSDRDSDTQYF. The CDR3 bases are TGTGCCAGCAGTGACAGGGACTCAGATACGCAGTATTTT. The chain couples TRBV25-1 to TRBJ2-3, with D possibly being TRBD2 (6 bases). Trimming removed 3 bases from V and 4 bases from J, with 8 bases in between. The CDR3 loop spans 13 amino acids. CDR1 MGHDK and CDR2 SYGVNS come from the germline V gene.

The V and J genes are TRBV18 and TRBJ1-1; D unclear. Germline CDR1 is KGHSH and CDR2 is LQKENI. V lost 2 bases, J lost 0 bases, and 10 bases lay in between. The CDR3 is 15 amino acids. The CDR3 coding sequence is TGTGCCAGCTCACCAGGAAAGGGCCTGAACACTGAAGCTTTCTTT. This translates into CASSPGKGLNTEAFF.

The chain recombines TRBV29-1 with TRBJ2-7; 9 positions match TRBD1. The CDR3 extends over 13 amino acids. V shed 4 bases and J 6 bases; nucleotides not matched to a gene: 7. CDR1 is SQVTM and CDR2 is ANQGSEA in the germline V gene. The CDR3 here is CSVAGTGWGEQYF. In DNA, the CDR3 is TGCAGCGTTGCGGGGACAGGGTGGGGCGAGCAGTACTTC.

The chain links TRBV7-8 to TRBJ2-7; maybe TRBD2 (6 bases). Germline-derived CDR1 and CDR2 are SGHVS and FQNEAQ. The ends were cut back, 5 bases at V and 4 bases at J, with 12 bases in the middle. This CDR3 is 13 amino acids long. The CDR3: CASSRGVVYEQYF. CDR3 in DNA: TGTGCCAGCAGCCGCGGGGTTGTTTACGAGCAGTACTTC.

The gene calls are TRBV10-3 and TRBJ2-2; D may be TRBD1 (6 bases). Germline V gives CDR1 ENHRY, CDR2 SYGVKD. There are 13 residues in the CDR3. Between the trimmed V and J ends, which lost 8 bases and 4 bases, there was a span of 11 bases. CDR3 in amino acids: CAIGDTSTGELFF. CDR3 DNA sequence: TGTGCCATCGGGGACACTAGCACCGGGGAGCTGTTTTTT.

V gene TRBV12-3 or TRBV12-4 combines with J gene TRBJ2-1, with D unclear. V lost 6 bases and J lost 8, with 11 bases in between. CDR3 length equals 12 residues. CDR3 sequence reads: CASSRLGYEQFF. The CDR3 DNA reads TGTGCCAGCAGCCGGTTAGGGTATGAGCAGTTCTTC.

The chain recombines TRBV28 with TRBJ1-2; TRBD1 might be the D (6 bases). CDR1 and CDR2 from the germline V gene are MDHEN and SYDVKM. The V gene lost 3 bases and the J gene lost 3 bases, with 23 bases spanning the gap. CDR3 length equals 18 residues. The CDR3 sequence: CASSLGHPNPARDYGYTF. The CDR3 bases are TGTGCCAGCAGTTTGGGACATCCTAATCCCGCACGGGACTATGGCTACACCTTC.

This clone showed up just once. The chain combines TRBV3-1 (or the pseudogene TRBV3-2) with TRBJ2-1; the D is unclear. The germline gives CDR1 LGHDT, CDR2 YNNKEL (reference sequence). Trimming removed 1 base from V and 2 bases from J, with 12 bases in between. The CDR3 extends over 16 amino acids. CDR3 in DNA: TGTGCCAGCAGCCAAGGAACGGTAGGCCCCTACAATGAGCAGTTCTTC. Translating it yields CASSQGTVGPYNEQFF.

This clone was seen a single time. This rearrangement joins TRBV7-8 to TRBJ1-5, with no clear D. The CDR3 is 12 amino acids. Germline loops: CDR1 SGHVS, CDR2 FQNEAQ. The germline V and J ends were trimmed by 1 base and 9 bases, with 7 bases remaining between them. The CDR3 DNA reads as TGTGCCAGCAGCTTAGTTGGTCCGCCCCAGCATTTT. Encoded protein: CASSLVGPPQHF. The full variable domain, completed using reference TRBV7-8 and TRBJ1-5, is GAGVSQSPRYKVAKRGQDVALRCDPISGHVSLFWYQQALGQGPEFLTYFQNEAQLDKSGLPSDRFFAERPEGSVSTLKIQRTQQEDSAVYLCASSLVGPPQHFGDGTRLSIL.

The chain uses TRBV18 and TRBJ2-7, with TRBD1 matching 7 bases. This CDR3 region has 13 residues. Unmatched junction bases numbered 4, after V lost 5 bases and J lost 3 bases. CDR1 and CDR2 (germline): KGHSH, LQKENI. The CDR3 is CASSSDRYYEQYF. CDR3 in DNA: TGTGCCAGCTCATCGGACAGGTACTACGAGCAGTACTTC.

The chain joins TRBV9 to TRBJ1-6; weak D call: TRBD1 (5 bases). This CDR3 region has 15 residues. Per the germline V gene, CDR1 is SGDLS and CDR2 is YYNGEE. Trimming removed 2 bases from V and 1 base from J, with 7 bases in between. Here the CDR3 reads CASSVDSSYNSPLHF. The DNA of the CDR3 is TGTGCCAGCAGCGTCGACAGTTCCTATAATTCACCCCTCCACTTT.

V usage is TRBV24-1 and J usage is TRBJ1-1; D unresolved. The CDR3 runs 14 residues. Germline values: CDR1 KGHDR, CDR2 SFDVKD. V was trimmed by 4 bases and J by 5 bases, leaving 13 bases between them. CDR3 nucleotides: TGTGCCACCAGTGAACCTGGACGGGATACTGAAGCTTTCTTT. Amino acid sequence: CATSEPGRDTEAFF.

This rearrangement joins TRBV5-4 to TRBJ2-1; D is perhaps TRBD1 or TRBD2 (6 bases each). This CDR3 region has 12 residues. CDR1 is SGHNT and CDR2 is YYREEE in the germline V gene (reference sequence). V lost 4 bases and J lost 8, with 10 bases in between. CDR3 nucleotides: TGTGCCAGCAGCCAAAGGGGGGATGAGCAGTTCTTC. Amino acid sequence: CASSQRGDEQFF.

The gene calls are TRBV19 and TRBJ2-3; tentatively, D is TRBD1 or TRBD2 (5 bases each). This CDR3 region has 14 residues. The ends were cut back, 3 bases at V and 2 bases at J, with 9 bases in the middle. Per the germline V gene, CDR1 is LNHDA and CDR2 is SQIVND (reference sequence). CDR3 loop: CASSMGRLTDTQYF. The CDR3 nucleotides are TGTGCCAGTAGTATGGGACGGCTCACAGATACGCAGTATTTT.

V usage is TRBV29-1 and J usage is TRBJ1-2, with D possibly being TRBD1 (5 bases). Trimming shortened V by 3 bases and J by 6 bases, and 8 bases separated the two germline ends. The germline V gene has CDR1 SQVTM and CDR2 ANQGSEA. The CDR3 contains 11 residues. The CDR3 sequence is CSVEGGDGYTF. The DNA of the CDR3 is TGCAGCGTTGAGGGAGGGGATGGCTACACCTTC.

V is TRBV30 and J is TRBJ1-4; perhaps TRBD1 as D (5 bases). CDR1 GTSNPN and CDR2 SVGIG come from the germline V gene (reference sequence). V was clipped by 0 bases and J by 6 bases, with 11 bases between them. The CDR3 is 14 residues long. The CDR3: CAWSVRGADEKLFF. The CDR3 DNA reads TGTGCCTGGAGTGTACGCGGGGCCGATGAAAAACTGTTTTTT.

The chain carries TRBV27 and TRBJ1-1, with TRBD1 as a possible D gene (6 bases). The CDR3 sequence is 16 residues long. The V and J ends lost 7 bases and 1 base respectively, with 19 bases between them. From germline, CDR1 is MNHEY and CDR2 SMNVEV (reference sequence). CDR3 region: CASTSRGGAWNTEAFF. DNA of the CDR3: TGTGCCAGCACTTCAAGGGGGGGGGCTTGGAACACTGAAGCTTTCTTT.

The count of this clone is one. This rearrangement joins TRBV4-3 to TRBJ2-5, with TRBD1 matching 7 bases. Germline V gene sequence: CDR1 LGHNA, CDR2 YSLEER. Germline trimming cut 1 base from V and 2 bases from J; bases unmatched to any gene: 7. CDR3 length: 16 amino acids. Here the CDR3 DNA reads TGCGCCAGCAGCCAAGCCTACGCAGGGGGACAAGAGACCCAGTACTTC. Translation gives CASSQAYAGGQETQYF.

The V call is TRBV6-5, the J call TRBJ2-3; TRBD2 might be the D (6 bases). In germline, CDR1 is MNHEY, CDR2 SVGAGI. V lost 0 bases to trimming and J lost 0 bases, with 10 bases between them. The CDR3 has 16 amino acids. CDR3: CASSYSWRESTDTQYF. CDR3 coding DNA: TGTGCCAGCAGTTACTCATGGAGGGAAAGCACAGATACGCAGTATTTT.

The chain recombines TRBV27 with TRBJ2-7, with 8 bases lining up with TRBD2. In germline, CDR1 is MNHEY, CDR2 SMNVEV (reference sequence). This CDR3 comprises 16 residues. Unmatched junction bases numbered 9, after V lost 1 base and J lost 4 bases. This CDR3 reads CASSLWPAGASYEQYF. CDR3 coding DNA: TGTGCCAGCAGTTTATGGCCAGCGGGAGCTTCTTACGAGCAGTACTTC.

The chain joins TRBV18 to TRBJ2-2; D is undetermined. Germline V lookup: CDR1 KGHSH, CDR2 LQKENI. Trimming left V 3 bases short and J 7 bases short, with 6 bases between. CDR3 length equals 12 residues. The CDR3 here is CASSPRVGELFF. CDR3 DNA sequence: TGTGCCAGCTCACCCCGGGTCGGGGAGCTGTTTTTT.

This clone occurred once. The chain links TRBV6-4 to TRBJ2-3; perhaps TRBD2 as D (6 bases). The CDR3 spans 14 residues. Germline CDR1 and CDR2: MRHNA and SNTAGT. Trimming took 3 bases from V and 1 from J, leaving 8 bases between them. CDR3 amino acids: CASSEGGGTDTQYF. In DNA form, the CDR3 reads TGTGCCAGCAGTGAAGGCGGGGGCACAGATACGCAGTATTTT.

V gene TRBV28 combines with J gene TRBJ2-1; D unresolved. V was clipped by 3 bases and J by 1 base, with 7 bases between them. The CDR3 extends over 14 amino acids. CDR1 is MDHEN, CDR2 SYDVKM, per germline. CDR3 sequence: CASSLWRSYNEQFF. CDR3 nucleotide sequence: TGTGCCAGCAGTTTGTGGCGGTCCTACAATGAGCAGTTCTTC.